This T cell receptor (beta chain) was captured by sequencing in a study of cytomegalovirus exposure and HLA in healthy donors. The trim removed 6 bases at V and 3 bases at J, leaving 7 bases unmatched. This CDR3 region has 15 residues. The germline CDR1 and CDR2 sequences are MGHDK and SYGVNS. Points on this clone: The antigen remains unidentified.

The PCR was carried out with 60 Vbeta primers and 13 Jbeta primers. Measured with immunoSEQ multiplex PCR; TCRdb has only the in-frame clones, and not every one. The sample has 50,000 or so clones; approximately 77% are singletons. Study-wide results and caveats: Researchers catalogued about 150 TCR beta chains as cytomegalovirus-associated. Several of the most significant clusters appeared, in a later analysis, to be linked to common viral pathogens. Per a later analysis, HLA-associated TCR beta chains showed more clonal expansion than other, equally common TCR beta chains. V- and J-gene trimming of TCR beta was linked (in a later analysis) to a missense DCLRE1C variant.

Sequencing was performed on PBMCs. The rearrangement joins TRBV25-1 to TRBJ2-2; the match to TRBD2 covers 7 bases. This TCR was recovered from a woman between 45 and 60 years old in good health and CMV-seronegative. CDR3 coding DNA: TGTGCCAGCAGGCGGGGGACCCTACACACCGGGGAGCTGTTTTTT. As protein: CASRRGTLHTGELFF.